Below are 28 T cell receptor beta chains sequenced from a single sample in a study of T cells in Graves' hyperthyroidism and ophthalmopathy. The investigators amplified TCR beta CDR3 regions from RNA transcripts. The HTBI primer set served for first-round RT-PCR of the TCR CDR3. TCRdb re-derived calls from the multiplex PCR reads in MiXCR, one entry per CDR3 protein. The repertoire has under 800,000 distinct CDR3 sequences, approximately 14% of them found once; the top ten carry roughly 10%. Sample: blood. These TCRs come from a woman under 30 with Graves' hyperthyroidism.

J is TRBJ1-3 and V is TRBV5-1; D not certain. The CDR3 length is 17 residues. V lost 5 bases and J 0 bases, leaving 18 bases between the germline ends. Germline values: CDR1 SGHRS, CDR2 YFSETQ. The CDR3 DNA reads TGCGCCAGCAGTCAAAACCCGACTGGTTTCTCTGGAAACACCATATATTTT. Its translation: CASSQNPTGFSGNTIYF.

This clonotype was seen repeatedly, ten times or more. This chain uses TRBV24-1 with TRBJ1-1; D is uncertain. Germline V gene lookup returns CDR1 KGHDR and CDR2 SFDVKD. The CDR3 is 12 residues long. Trimming left V 3 bases short and J 2 bases short, with 3 bases between. The CDR3 loop is CATSDSNTEAFF. The CDR3, as DNA: TGTGCCACCAGTGATAGCAACACTGAAGCTTTCTTT.

This clonotype was seen ten or more times. V gene TRBV24-1 combines with J gene TRBJ2-7; no reliable D call. CDR1 KGHDR and CDR2 SFDVKD come from the germline V gene. CDR3 size: 11 residues. V shed 9 bases and J shed 6 bases, with 11 bases lying between them. This chain's CDR3 is CATARDSEQYF. CDR3 DNA sequence: TGTGCCACCGCAAGGGATTCCGAGCAGTACTTC.

The gene calls are TRBV28 and TRBJ2-2; no definite D call. CDR1 is MDHEN, CDR2 SYDVKM, per germline. The CDR3 is 13 amino acids. Trimming stripped 7 bases from V and 7 bases from J, with 13 bases between. The CDR3 coding sequence is TGTGCCAGCAACCTAGGGTCTCTCGGGGAGCTGTTTTTT. This codes for CASNLGSLGELFF.

This clonotype has a count of ten or more. J is TRBJ2-3 and V is TRBV28; TRBD2 matches at 12 bases. In germline, CDR1 is MDHEN, CDR2 SYDVKM. CDR3 length: 16 residues. V was pared by 5 bases and J by 2 bases, with 5 bases of the junction left unmatched. Written as DNA, the CDR3 is TGTGCCAGCAGTCCCGCTAGCGGGGGGGACACAGATACGCAGTATTTT. It specifies CASSPASGGDTDTQYF.

This clonotype has just a few counts. V and J are TRBV20-1 and TRBJ2-2; 10 nucleotides match TRBD2. Trimming removed 0 bases from V and 4 bases from J; junction bases left unmatched: 8. The CDR3 covers 17 residues. Per the germline V gene, CDR1 is DFQATT and CDR2 is SNEGSKA (reference sequence). CDR3 residues: CSARDLPSGSGTGELFF. In DNA, the CDR3 is TGCAGTGCTAGAGATCTACCTAGCGGGAGTGGCACCGGGGAGCTGTTTTTT.

This clonotype has at least ten counts. The V and J genes are TRBV7-3 and TRBJ2-1, with D unclear. The V and J ends lost 2 bases and 7 bases respectively, with 9 bases between them. The germline V gene has CDR1 SGHTA and CDR2 FQGTGA. There are 13 residues in the CDR3. DNA for the CDR3: TGTGCCAGCAGCTTATCATCGGCTAATGAGCAGTTCTTC. The encoded protein is CASSLSSANEQFF.

A few counts support this clonotype. The chain has TRBV20-1 and TRBJ2-7; 15 bases map to TRBD2. This CDR3 spans 15 amino acids. Germline V gene sequence: CDR1 DFQATT, CDR2 SNEGSKA (reference sequence). Trimming at V came to 4 bases and at J to 3 bases, leaving 4 bases not matched to a gene. CDR3 residues: CSAIGLAGGLYEQYF. DNA for the CDR3: TGCAGTGCTATAGGACTAGCGGGAGGGCTCTACGAGCAGTACTTC.

V and J are TRBV20-1 and TRBJ2-4; 8 bases align to TRBD1. The CDR3 length is 13 residues. Germline CDR1 DFQATT, CDR2 SNEGSKA (reference sequence). After removal of 3 bases from V and 5 bases from J, the junction contained 3 bases not matched to a gene. The CDR3 coding sequence is TGCAGTGCTAGGCAGGACAGGGAAAACATTCAGTACTTC. It translates to CSARQDRENIQYF.

This clonotype was seen a few times. V gene TRBV7-3 combines with J gene TRBJ2-2, with 10 bases fitting TRBD1. The CDR3 sequence is 17 residues long. CDR1 is SGHTA and CDR2 is FQGTGA in the germline V gene. With 5 bases clipped from V and 4 bases from J, the junction kept 10 bases outside the gene matches. The CDR3 nucleotides are TGTGCCAGCAGCACCCGGGGGGGACAGGGGTTCACCGGGGAGCTGTTTTTT. This codes for CASSTRGGQGFTGELFF.

This chain connects TRBV5-6 to TRBJ1-4; no reliable D call. CDR3 size: 14 residues. Germline V CDR1 and CDR2: SGHDT, YYEEEE. V was clipped by 2 bases and J by 4 bases, with 9 bases between them. As DNA, the CDR3 is TGTGCCAGCAGCTTCCGCCAGCTTAATGAAAAACTGTTTTTT. Its protein product is CASSFRQLNEKLFF. Using reference TRBV5-6 and TRBJ1-4 for the parts outside the CDR3, the full variable domain is DAGVTQSPTHLIKTRGQQVTLRCSPKSGHDTVSWYQQALGQGPQFIFQYYEEEERQRGNFPDRFSGHQFPNYSSELNVNALLLGDSALYLCASSFRQLNEKLFFGSGTQLSVL.

The V call is TRBV20-1, the J call TRBJ1-1, with D tentatively TRBD1 (6 bases). V lost 1 base to trimming and J lost 11 bases, with 29 bases between them. The CDR3 consists of 17 residues. CDR1 and CDR2 (germline): DFQATT, SNEGSKA (reference sequence). The CDR3 here is CSARGRNWGGGEILAFF. As DNA, the CDR3 is TGCAGTGCTAGAGGCCGTAACTGGGGCGGGGGCGAAATTCTTGCTTTCTTT.

This clonotype has at least ten counts. CDR3 nucleotides: TGTGCCAGCAGCCAGGGCGGGAGTTACTACGAGCAGTACTTC. Translated, it gives CASSQGGSYYEQYF. The chain recombines TRBV3-1 with TRBJ2-7; 7 bases are shared with TRBD2. The V gene end was trimmed by 3 bases and the J gene end by 3 bases; junction bases not matched to a gene: 5. The CDR3 sequence is 14 residues long. Per germline, CDR1 LGHDT and CDR2 YNNKEL (reference sequence).

This clonotype showed up just a few times. Germline is not matched at one junction end, which may reflect a read error. V and J are TRBV9 and TRBJ2-2; tentative D call: TRBD1 (6 bases). Germline CDR1 is SGDLS and CDR2 is YYNGEE. The CDR3 spans 15 residues. The CDR3 bases are TGTGCCAGCAGCGTAGATACAGGGAACCCCGGGGAGCTGTTTTTT. Its translation is CASSVDTGNPGELFF. The variable domain in full, completed from reference TRBV9 and TRBJ2-2, reads DSGVTQTPKHLITATGQRVTLRCSPRSGDLSVYWYQQSLDQGLQFLIQYYNGEERAKGNILERFSAQQFPDLHSELNLSSLELGDSALYFCASSVDTGNPGELFFGEGSRLTVL.

This clonotype was counted ten times or more. This chain uses TRBV3-1 with TRBJ1-1; D call uncertain. Looked up from germline, CDR1 is LGHDT and CDR2 is YNNKEL (reference sequence). The CDR3 contains 16 residues. The ends were cut back, 2 bases at V and 4 bases at J, with 17 bases in the middle. Here the CDR3 DNA reads TGTGCCAGCAGCCAACACCGCTTAAGAACTACCACTGAAGCTTTCTTT. Amino acid sequence: CASSQHRLRTTTEAFF.

This clonotype was detected ten times or more. The chain joins TRBV10-3 to TRBJ2-1, with 7 nucleotides matching TRBD1. The CDR3 is made up of 12 amino acids. Trimming at V came to 2 bases and at J to 12 bases, leaving 4 bases not matched to a gene. CDR1 is ENHRY and CDR2 is SYGVKD in the germline V gene. CDR3 sequence: CAISEDDRAQFF. CDR3 DNA sequence: TGTGCCATCAGTGAGGATGACAGGGCGCAGTTCTTC.

This clonotype was observed many times. The chain couples TRBV7-9 to TRBJ2-7, with 7 bases identical to TRBD1. The CDR3 runs 15 residues. After removal of 1 base from V and 5 bases from J, the junction contained 8 bases not matched to a gene. Germline V lookup: CDR1 SEHNR, CDR2 FQNEAQ (reference sequence). The CDR3 DNA reads as TGTGCCAGCAGCTTAGTGTTGGACAGGATCCACGAGCAGTACTTC. Protein product: CASSLVLDRIHEQYF.

This clonotype was counted only a few times. The V and J genes are TRBV7-9 and TRBJ2-3; a possible D gene is TRBD2 (5 bases). V was shortened by 0 bases and J by 4 bases, with 11 bases between the two germline ends. Per germline, CDR1 SEHNR and CDR2 FQNEAQ (reference sequence). The CDR3 spans 15 residues. CDR3 in amino acids: CASSLAGVFADTQYF. CDR3 sequence (DNA): TGTGCCAGCAGCTTAGCGGGAGTCTTCGCAGATACGCAGTATTTT.

This clonotype was recorded at least ten times. The chain recombines TRBV11-2 with TRBJ2-1, with unresolved D. CDR1 and CDR2 (germline): SGHAT, FQNNGV. V was shortened by 2 bases and J by 9 bases, with 11 bases between the two germline ends. This CDR3 is built from 13 residues. In DNA, the CDR3 is TGTGCCAGCAGCTTAACTCTGTATAGTGAGCAGTTCTTC. This sequence encodes CASSLTLYSEQFF. The whole variable domain, remainder taken from reference TRBV11-2 and TRBJ2-1, is EAGVAQSPRYKIIEKRQSVAFWCNPISGHATLYWYQQILGQGPKLLIQFQNNGVVDDSQLPKDRFSAERLKGVDSTLKIQPAKLEDSAVYLCASSLTLYSEQFFGPGTRLTVL.

The table lists this clonotype with a few counts. The V gene is TRBV7-2, the J gene TRBJ2-3; 11 bases line up with TRBD2. CDR3 length: 15 residues. With V trimmed by 0 bases and J by 4 bases, 0 bases remained unmatched. Germline V gives CDR1 SGHTA, CDR2 FQGNSA. Written as DNA, the CDR3 is TGTGCCAGCAGCTTAGCACTAGCGGGAGCAGATACGCAGTATTTT. Its protein is CASSLALAGADTQYF.

Only a few counts were recorded for this clonotype. This rearrangement joins TRBV7-9 to TRBJ1-5; the D is unclear. Between the trimmed V and J ends, which lost 3 bases and 6 bases, there was a span of 15 bases. The V gene's germline CDR1 is SEHNR and CDR2 FQNEAQ (reference sequence). This CDR3 comprises 15 residues. The CDR3 DNA reads TGTGCCAGCAGCTTGTACCCCCCCAACAGTCAGCCCCAGCATTTT. This codes for CASSLYPPNSQPQHF.

This clonotype has at least ten counts. This chain uses TRBV6-1 with TRBJ1-2; D remains ambiguous. The germline V gene encodes CDR1 MNHNS and CDR2 SASEGT. The CDR3 is 14 amino acids. V lost 5 bases to trimming and J lost 4 bases, with 14 bases between them. The CDR3: CASSYEDLRYGYTF. Here the CDR3 DNA reads TGTGCCAGCAGTTACGAGGATCTTCGCTATGGCTACACCTTC.

V is TRBV20-1 and J is TRBJ1-1; no clear D. Trimming left V 0 bases short and J 3 bases short, with 11 bases between. Germline lookup yields CDR1 DFQATT and CDR2 SNEGSKA (reference sequence). The CDR3 extends over 14 amino acids. The CDR3 protein is CSARDAGGDTEAFF. DNA of the CDR3: TGCAGTGCTAGAGACGCAGGTGGGGACACTGAAGCTTTCTTT.

The V and J genes are TRBV7-9 and TRBJ2-2; TRBD2 might be the D (6 bases). The CDR3 contains 18 residues. The V end lost 1 base, the J end lost 6 bases, and 21 bases lay between the germline ends. Germline V gene data show CDR1 as SEHNR and CDR2 as FQNEAQ (reference sequence). As DNA, the CDR3 is TGTGCCAGCAGCTTAGAGTCCCCCCTAGCAAGGAGGGCCGGGGAGCTGTTTTTT. Translated, it gives CASSLESPLARRAGELFF.

This clonotype was counted a few times. Written as DNA, the CDR3 is TGTGCCACCAGCGTCGGGTCAAACTCTGGAAACACCATATATTTT. This encodes CATSVGSNSGNTIYF. The chain employs TRBV15 and TRBJ1-3; D gene ambiguous. The germline V gene has CDR1 LNHNV and CDR2 YYDKDF (reference sequence). CDR3 length: 15 amino acids. Trimming took 5 bases from V and 0 from J, leaving 11 bases between them.

This clonotype has a count of ten or more. V gene TRBV18 combines with J gene TRBJ1-1; D call uncertain. The CDR3 sequence is 15 residues long. The V gene lost 3 bases and the J gene lost 0 bases, with 11 bases spanning the gap. Per the germline V gene, CDR1 is KGHSH and CDR2 is LQKENI. CDR3 coding DNA: TGTGCCAGCTCACCCAGTCCCAGTATGAACACTGAAGCTTTCTTT. It codes for CASSPSPSMNTEAFF.

The chain couples TRBV29-1 to TRBJ2-7, with 7 bases that match TRBD1. Trimming took 6 bases from V and 2 from J; bases not matched to a gene: 10. The V gene's germline CDR1 is SQVTM and CDR2 ANQGSEA. This CDR3 has 14 residues. The CDR3 nucleotides are TGCAGCGTAAGACAGGGAAGGGGAACCTACGAGCAGTACTTC. It yields the protein CSVRQGRGTYEQYF.

CDR3 amino acids: CSVEGTAGDQYF. CDR3 coding DNA: TGCAGCGTTGAGGGAACGGCGGGAGATCAGTATTTT. This chain joins TRBV29-1 and TRBJ2-3, with 7 bases aligning to TRBD2. The germline CDR1 and CDR2 sequences are SQVTM and ANQGSEA. The CDR3 spans 12 residues. Germline trimming cut 3 bases from V and 12 bases from J; bases unmatched to any gene: 9.